Listed below are T cell receptor beta chains from one sample, sequenced in a study of blood T cell repertoires in COVID-19. Sequencing used immunoSEQ multiplex PCR; TCRdb keeps in-frame clones, though not all of them. The profile shows around 170,000 clones, around 90% of them singletons. Material for sequencing was PBMCs or T cells enriched from blood (not recorded which). The origin of the receptors is a woman aged 18-30 years who had recovered from COVID-19. Each CDR3 is given with its conserved first and last residue. A D gene is named only where the DNA matches it firmly. Clone size appears in some rows only: once, few, many, or a class for an expanded clone.

clone_size: -
d_call: TRBD1
j_call: TRBJ2-1
v_call: TRBV28
cdr3_aa: CASTEPQGAGNEQFF
cdr3_nt: TGTGCCAGCACCGAACCCCAGGGGGCTGGGAATGAGCAGTTCTTC

clone_size: -
d_call: -
j_call: TRBJ1-1
v_call: TRBV9
cdr3_aa: CASSELIENTEAFF
cdr3_nt: TGTGCCAGCAGCGAGCTTATTGAGAACACTGAAGCTTTCTTT

clone_size: -
d_call: -
j_call: TRBJ1-5
v_call: TRBV6-1
cdr3_aa: CASSDRGDGNQPQHF
cdr3_nt: TGTGCCAGCAGTGATCGTGGAGACGGCAATCAGCCCCAGCATTTT

clone_size: -
d_call: -
j_call: TRBJ2-3
v_call: TRBV18
cdr3_aa: CASSPLKSTDTQYF
cdr3_nt: TGTGCCAGCTCACCACTTAAAAGCACAGATACGCAGTATTTT

clone_size: -
d_call: TRBD1
j_call: TRBJ1-5
v_call: TRBV6-2/TRBV6-3
cdr3_aa: CASSDRGLGQPQHF
cdr3_nt: TGTGCCAGCAGTGACAGGGGGCTCGGGCAGCCCCAGCATTTT

clone_size: many
d_call: TRBD2
j_call: TRBJ2-7
v_call: TRBV7-2
cdr3_aa: CASSLGTSAYEQYF
cdr3_nt: TGTGCCAGCAGCTTAGGGACTAGCGCCTACGAGCAGTACTTC

clone_size: -
d_call: -
j_call: TRBJ1-1
v_call: TRBV6-5
cdr3_aa: CASTRRGGDTEAFF
cdr3_nt: TGTGCCAGCACCCGTCGGGGTGGAGACACTGAAGCTTTCTTT

clone_size: -
d_call: -
j_call: TRBJ1-5
v_call: TRBV7-9
cdr3_aa: CASSQGPGQPQHF
cdr3_nt: TGTGCCAGCAGCCAGGGGCCGGGCCAGCCCCAGCATTTT

clone_size: -
d_call: TRBD2
j_call: TRBJ2-1
v_call: TRBV6-4
cdr3_aa: CASSDLAGFNNEQFF
cdr3_nt: TGTGCCAGCAGTGATTTAGCGGGATTCAACAATGAGCAGTTCTTC

clone_size: -
d_call: -
j_call: TRBJ2-2
v_call: TRBV7-9
cdr3_aa: CASSLASMSRRAGELFF
cdr3_nt: TGTGCCAGCAGCTTAGCGTCCATGAGCCGGAGGGCCGGGGAGCTGTTTTTT

clone_size: -
d_call: -
j_call: TRBJ1-1
v_call: TRBV19
cdr3_aa: CASSIRNRPNTEAFF
cdr3_nt: TGTGCCAGTAGTATCCGTAACAGGCCAAACACTGAAGCTTTCTTT

clone_size: -
d_call: TRBD1
j_call: TRBJ1-3
v_call: TRBV25-1
cdr3_aa: CASSGGQGVSGNTIYF
cdr3_nt: TGTGCCAGCAGTGGAGGGCAGGGGGTATCTGGAAACACCATATATTTT

clone_size: -
d_call: -
j_call: TRBJ1-1
v_call: TRBV14
cdr3_aa: CASSVPGSTEAFF
cdr3_nt: TGTGCCAGCAGCGTTCCGGGGAGCACTGAAGCTTTCTTT

clone_size: once
d_call: -
j_call: TRBJ1-2
v_call: TRBV24-1
cdr3_aa: CATSEHTARGYTF
cdr3_nt: TGTGCCACCAGTGAACATACAGCACGAGGCTACACCTTC

clone_size: -
d_call: -
j_call: TRBJ1-2
v_call: TRBV18
cdr3_aa: CASSPQDSGYTF
cdr3_nt: TGTGCCAGCTCCCCTCAGGACAGTGGCTACACCTTC

clone_size: -
d_call: -
j_call: TRBJ2-1
v_call: TRBV3-1/TRBV3-2
cdr3_aa: CASSQSDSYFYNEQFF
cdr3_nt: TGTGCCAGCAGCCAAAGTGACAGTTACTTCTACAATGAGCAGTTCTTC

clone_size: -
d_call: -
j_call: TRBJ2-7
v_call: TRBV24-1
cdr3_aa: CATQGRDSYEQYF
cdr3_nt: TGTGCCACTCAGGGTAGGGACTCCTACGAGCAGTACTTC

clone_size: -
d_call: TRBD1
j_call: TRBJ1-3
v_call: TRBV4-3
cdr3_aa: CASSLGGTGGSGNTIYF
cdr3_nt: TGCGCCAGCAGCCTAGGGGGGACAGGGGGATCAGGAAACACCATATATTTT

clone_size: once
d_call: -
j_call: TRBJ2-2
v_call: TRBV9
cdr3_aa: CASSERISTLSTNTGELFF
cdr3_nt: TGTGCCAGCAGCGAAAGAATAAGTACCCTCTCTACGAACACCGGGGAGCTGTTTTTT

clone_size: -
d_call: -
j_call: TRBJ1-2
v_call: TRBV5-1
cdr3_aa: CASSGRGETYGYTF
cdr3_nt: TGCGCCAGCAGCGGGAGGGGGGAAACTTATGGCTACACCTTC

clone_size: -
d_call: -
j_call: TRBJ1-6
v_call: TRBV4-1
cdr3_aa: CASSQVGGVGSPLHF
cdr3_nt: TGCGCCAGCAGCCAAGTGGGGGGGGTTGGTTCACCCCTCCACTTT

clone_size: -
d_call: -
j_call: TRBJ2-5
v_call: TRBV7-2
cdr3_aa: CASSLYRDVGQETQYF
cdr3_nt: TGTGCCAGCAGCTTGTACAGGGATGTGGGTCAAGAGACCCAGTACTTC

clone_size: -
d_call: TRBD2
j_call: TRBJ2-1
v_call: TRBV7-9
cdr3_aa: CASSPRAGVLDYEQFF
cdr3_nt: TGTGCCAGCAGCCCCCGTGCGGGGGTTTTGGATTATGAGCAGTTCTTC

clone_size: -
d_call: -
j_call: TRBJ1-1
v_call: TRBV28
cdr3_aa: CASYDMNTEAFF
cdr3_nt: TGTGCCAGCTACGACATGAACACTGAAGCTTTCTTT

clone_size: once
d_call: -
j_call: TRBJ1-5
v_call: TRBV4-3
cdr3_aa: CASSPGLNQPQHF
cdr3_nt: TGCGCCAGCAGCCCGGGGTTAAATCAGCCCCAGCATTTT

clone_size: -
d_call: TRBD1
j_call: TRBJ1-2
v_call: TRBV19
cdr3_aa: CASSPPGTGDGYTF
cdr3_nt: TGTGCCAGTAGTCCTCCCGGGACAGGGGATGGCTACACCTTC

clone_size: -
d_call: TRBD1
j_call: TRBJ1-6
v_call: TRBV2
cdr3_aa: CASTPTGTGRSSYNSPLHF
cdr3_nt: TGTGCCAGCACCCCAACCGGGACAGGGAGAAGCTCCTATAATTCACCCCTCCACTTT

clone_size: -
d_call: TRBD1
j_call: TRBJ1-3
v_call: TRBV7-6
cdr3_aa: CASSPGQGSSGNTIYF
cdr3_nt: TGTGCCAGCAGCCCGGGACAGGGGAGCTCTGGAAACACCATATATTTT

clone_size: once
d_call: -
j_call: TRBJ1-1
v_call: TRBV9
cdr3_aa: CASSVESTGTEAFF
cdr3_nt: TGTGCCAGCAGCGTAGAATCGACGGGCACTGAAGCTTTCTTT

clone_size: -
d_call: TRBD2
j_call: TRBJ2-1
v_call: TRBV10-3
cdr3_aa: CAISDLSGDSGDEQFF
cdr3_nt: TGTGCCATCAGTGACCTCAGCGGGGATAGTGGTGACGAGCAGTTCTTC

clone_size: -
d_call: -
j_call: TRBJ2-3
v_call: TRBV11-1
cdr3_aa: CATRSAGTDTQYF
cdr3_nt: TGTGCCACGCGCTCGGCGGGCACAGATACGCAGTATTTT

clone_size: -
d_call: -
j_call: TRBJ2-7
v_call: TRBV6-6
cdr3_aa: CASRPEWQGLSYEQYF
cdr3_nt: TGTGCCAGTCGCCCCGAATGGCAGGGTCTTTCCTACGAGCAGTACTTC